The 28 T cell receptor beta chains in this list originate from one sample, sequenced in a study of cytomegalovirus exposure and HLA in healthy donors. Vbeta (60) and Jbeta (13) primers were used in the PCR. Assay used: immunoSEQ multiplex PCR; TCRdb lists only in-frame clones, some missing. Its listing shows roughly 34,000 clones. Sequenced input: PBMCs. Receptors were obtained from a man aged 35 to 55 in good health and CMV-seronegative.

The rearrangement uses TRBV30 and TRBJ1-5; D remains ambiguous. Germline CDR1 is GTSNPN and CDR2 is SVGIG (reference sequence). V was shortened by 4 bases and J by 7 bases, with 23 bases between the two germline ends. The CDR3 is 16 amino acids. The CDR3 loop is CAWKGFGRGEGQPQHF. The CDR3 DNA is TGTGCCTGGAAAGGCTTTGGGCGGGGAGAAGGACAGCCCCAGCATTTT.

The V gene is TRBV5-4, the J gene TRBJ2-5, with a possible D match to TRBD2 (6 bases). The CDR3 extends over 13 amino acids. V shed 4 bases and J shed 5 bases, with 12 bases lying between them. Germline assignment: CDR1 SGHNT and CDR2 YYREEE (reference sequence). CDR3 DNA: TGTGCCAGCAGCGACGGACTACGGGAGACCCAGTACTTC. The encoded protein is CASSDGLRETQYF.

This chain links TRBV4-2 with TRBJ2-5, with 13 bases identical to TRBD2. With 4 bases clipped from V and 5 bases from J, the junction kept 4 bases outside the gene matches. Germline values: CDR1 LGHNA, CDR2 YNFKEQ. This CDR3 region has 15 residues. CDR3 sequence: CASSPETSGRETQYF. CDR3 sequence (DNA): TGTGCCAGCAGCCCCGAGACTAGCGGGAGGGAGACCCAGTACTTC.

The chain couples TRBV5-4 to TRBJ2-3; weak D call: TRBD2 (6 bases). Trimming removed 4 bases from V and 5 bases from J, with 26 bases in between. The germline CDR1 and CDR2 sequences are SGHNT and YYREEE (reference sequence). The CDR3 covers 18 residues. In DNA form, the CDR3 reads TGTGCCAGCAGCACGAATGATAAATCCGGGACTCGAAGAGATACGCAGTATTTT. Translation gives CASSTNDKSGTRRDTQYF. Filled out from reference TRBV5-4 and TRBJ2-3, the complete variable domain reads ETGVTQSPTHLIKTRGQQVTLRCSSQSGHNTVSWYQQALGQGPQFIFQYYREEENGRGNFPPRFSGLQFPNYSSELNVNALELDDSALYLCASSTNDKSGTRRDTQYFGPGTRLTVL.

The chain is built from TRBV5-1 and TRBJ1-1, with TRBD1 matching 10 bases. With 2 bases clipped from V and 0 bases from J, the junction kept 7 bases outside the gene matches. CDR1 and CDR2 (germline): SGHRS, YFSETQ. This CDR3 is built from 17 residues. Here the CDR3 DNA reads TGCGCCAGCAGCTTCAGGACAGGGGGGAACATGAACACTGAAGCTTTCTTT. The encoded protein is CASSFRTGGNMNTEAFF.

This chain connects TRBV30 to TRBJ1-1; no clear D. The germline gives CDR1 GTSNPN, CDR2 SVGIG (reference sequence). Trimming took off 0 bases at V and 4 bases at J, with 9 bases between the two ends. There are 13 residues in the CDR3. The CDR3 DNA reads TGTGCCTGGAGTGTACAACCTAGCACTGAAGCTTTCTTT. This gives the protein CAWSVQPSTEAFF.

The J gene is TRBJ2-1, the V gene TRBV6-5, with D tentatively TRBD2 (5 bases). Trimming shortened V by 0 bases and J by 1 base, and 10 bases separated the two germline ends. From germline, CDR1 is MNHEY and CDR2 SVGAGI. This CDR3 comprises 16 residues. The chain's CDR3 is CASSYSRGLSYNEQFF. The CDR3 DNA is TGTGCCAGCAGTTACTCGAGAGGGTTGTCCTACAATGAGCAGTTCTTC.

The genes are TRBV4-3 and TRBJ2-3, with D perhaps TRBD1 (6 bases). With 0 bases removed from V and 1 base from J, the gap between germline ends came to 17 bases. The CDR3 is 18 amino acids. Germline V CDR1 and CDR2: LGHNA, YSLEER. In DNA form, the CDR3 reads TGCGCCAGCAGCCAAGAGACGCCAACAGGGATCCGCACAGATACGCAGTATTTT. Its translation: CASSQETPTGIRTDTQYF.

The chain joins TRBV29-1 to TRBJ2-7, with 11 nucleotides matching TRBD2. The CDR3 covers 14 residues. Losses at the gene ends were 4 bases for V and 1 base for J; bases not matched to a gene: 3. Germline V gives CDR1 SQVTM, CDR2 ANQGSEA. The DNA for the CDR3 is TGCAGCGTTGTTTGGACTAGCGGGTCCTACGAGCAGTACTTC. Protein sequence: CSVVWTSGSYEQYF.

Here the CDR3 reads CASSLGGGRSTEAFF. The CDR3 coding sequence is TGCGCCAGCAGCTTGGGGGGGGGCCGGAGCACTGAAGCTTTCTTT. The chain uses TRBV5-1 and TRBJ1-1; D might be TRBD1 (6 bases). V was trimmed by 0 bases and J by 4 bases, leaving 13 bases between them. This CDR3 is built from 15 residues. CDR1 SGHRS and CDR2 YFSETQ come from the germline V gene.

V and J are TRBV7-2 and TRBJ2-7; 9 positions agree with TRBD1. Germline CDR1 and CDR2: SGHTA and FQGNSA. CDR3 length: 16 amino acids. Trimming cost V 1 base and J 4 bases; bases outside gene matches: 8. The CDR3 here is CASSLVTGGGWYEQYF. CDR3 sequence (DNA): TGTGCCAGCAGCTTAGTCACAGGGGGCGGGTGGTACGAGCAGTACTTC.

This rearrangement joins TRBV30 to TRBJ2-7; no clear D gene. The CDR3 is 12 amino acids. V was pared by 4 bases and J by 2 bases, with 9 bases between. The V gene's germline CDR1 is GTSNPN and CDR2 SVGIG (reference sequence). The CDR3 DNA reads TGTGCCTGGAATCTCGGAGCCTACGAGCAGTACTTC. Protein product: CAWNLGAYEQYF.

The chain is built from TRBV9 and TRBJ2-7, with TRBD2 as a possible D gene (6 bases). The ends were cut back, 0 bases at V and 0 bases at J, with 16 bases in the middle. Looked up from germline, CDR1 is SGDLS and CDR2 is YYNGEE. The CDR3 is 17 amino acids. The CDR3 loop reads CASSVDPSGHSSYEQYF. The CDR3 DNA follows: TGTGCCAGCAGCGTAGATCCGAGCGGGCACAGCTCCTACGAGCAGTACTTC. The full variable domain, with the rest looked up from reference TRBV9 and TRBJ2-7, is DSGVTQTPKHLITATGQRVTLRCSPRSGDLSVYWYQQSLDQGLQFLIQYYNGEERAKGNILERFSAQQFPDLHSELNLSSLELGDSALYFCASSVDPSGHSSYEQYFGPGTRLTVT.

This chain connects TRBV30 to TRBJ2-7; TRBD2 matches at 9 bases. The germline gives CDR1 GTSNPN, CDR2 SVGIG (reference sequence). The CDR3 extends over 13 amino acids. The ends lost 0 bases at V and 6 bases at J; junction bases unmatched: 3. CDR3 nucleotides: TGTGCCTGGAGTGTGCGGGAGGGACTCGAGCAGTACTTC. It yields the protein CAWSVREGLEQYF. The variable domain in full, with the rest retrieved from reference TRBV30 and TRBJ2-7, is SQTIHQWPATLVQPVGSPLSLECTVEGTSNPNLYWYRQAAGRGLQLLFYSVGIGQISSEVPQNLSASRPQDRQFILSSKKLLLSDSGFYLCAWSVREGLEQYFGPGTRLTVT.

A remark on this clone: A read error may produce the germline difference seen at one junction end. In DNA, the CDR3 is TGTGCCAGCAGTTATAGTAGCTATCAGCCCCAGCATTTT. Translation: CASSYSSYQPQHF. This rearrangement joins TRBV6-5 to TRBJ1-5; D ambiguous. The CDR3 is 13 residues long. Germline V gene data show CDR1 as MNHEY and CDR2 as SVGAGI.

This chain connects TRBV6-5 to TRBJ1-5; TRBD1 matches at 9 bases. V dropped 5 bases and J dropped 7; count of bases not matched to a gene: 9. The CDR3 totals 15 residues. The germline V gene encodes CDR1 MNHEY and CDR2 SVGAGI. CDR3 loop: CASSPMGQGRQPQHF. The CDR3 DNA reads as TGTGCCAGCAGTCCGATGGGACAGGGAAGACAGCCCCAGCATTTT.

The chain joins TRBV9 to TRBJ2-1; the D gene is possibly TRBD2 (5 bases). Trimming removed 3 bases at V and 0 bases at J, with 10 bases between. Germline V CDR1 and CDR2: SGDLS, YYNGEE. There are 15 residues in the CDR3. CDR3 DNA: TGTGCCAGCAGCGCCGGGGATTTCTCCTACAATGAGCAGTTCTTC. This codes for CASSAGDFSYNEQFF.

The chain carries TRBV2 and TRBJ1-5; 9 bases match TRBD1. The CDR3 has 15 residues. Trimming removed 6 bases from V and 5 bases from J; junction bases left unmatched: 8. Germline V CDR1 and CDR2: SNHLY, FYNNEI. The CDR3 spells CASSGTGTGYQPQHF. In DNA, the CDR3 is TGTGCCAGCAGCGGTACCGGGACAGGGTATCAGCCCCAGCATTTT.

The chain recombines TRBV2 with TRBJ2-7; TRBD2 aligns across 8 bases. V dropped 0 bases and J dropped 5; count of bases not matched to a gene: 9. Germline V lookup: CDR1 SNHLY, CDR2 FYNNEI. The CDR3 runs 16 residues. The CDR3 loop reads CASSEASTGRVNEQYF. In DNA, the CDR3 is TGTGCCAGCAGTGAAGCGAGTACCGGGAGGGTAAACGAGCAGTACTTC.

CDR3 in amino acids: CASSYTGTGVGYYGYTF. The CDR3 coding sequence is TGCGCCAGCAGCTATACCGGGACAGGGGTCGGCTACTATGGCTACACCTTC. This chain connects TRBV5-1 to TRBJ1-2, with 10 positions matching TRBD1. The length of the CDR3 is 17 residues. With 3 bases clipped from V and 3 bases from J, the junction kept 11 bases outside the gene matches. Germline CDR1 SGHRS, CDR2 YFSETQ.

This chain connects TRBV30 to TRBJ2-1; the match to TRBD2 covers 8 bases. CDR1 and CDR2 (germline): GTSNPN, SVGIG (reference sequence). The length of the CDR3 is 15 residues. V lost 1 base and J lost 6; bases outside the gene matches: 8. The CDR3 DNA reads as TGTGCCTGGAGTGGACTAGCGATGCGGGGCAATGAGCAGTTCTTC. Its protein is CAWSGLAMRGNEQFF.

The rearrangement uses TRBV4-2 and TRBJ2-5; TRBD2 aligns across 10 bases. Gene TRBJ2-7 matches the end of the DNA better, so the J call may be wrong. This CDR3 has 15 residues. CDR1 and CDR2 from the germline V gene are LGHNA and YNFKEQ. The chain's CDR3 is CASSQGLAGSYEQYF. In DNA form, the CDR3 reads TGTGCCAGCAGCCAAGGACTAGCGGGCTCCTACGAGCAGTACTTC.

V and J are TRBV10-2 and TRBJ2-1, with a tentative D call TRBD1 (6 bases). The V gene's germline CDR1 is WSHSY and CDR2 SAAADI. Deletions cut 4 bases from V and 5 bases from J, with 18 bases between. This CDR3 has 16 amino acids. CDR3 region: CASSAQGTSSDNEQFF. In DNA, the CDR3 is TGCGCCAGCAGTGCCCAGGGGACCTCATCCGACAATGAGCAGTTCTTC.

This chain connects TRBV5-1 to TRBJ1-2; D gene ambiguous. The CDR3 loop spans 13 amino acids. Trimming removed 4 bases at V and 2 bases at J, with 9 bases between. Germline V gives CDR1 SGHRS, CDR2 YFSETQ. For the CDR3, the DNA is TGCGCCAGCAGCCTGCCAGGAAACTATGGCTACACCTTC. This codes for CASSLPGNYGYTF.

The chain combines TRBV5-1 with TRBJ1-5, with TRBD1 identical over 7 bases. V lost 1 base and J lost 4; bases outside the gene matches: 5. The CDR3 consists of 15 residues. CDR1 SGHRS and CDR2 YFSETQ come from the germline V gene. The CDR3 region is CASSLTGQPNQPQHF. CDR3 nucleotide sequence: TGCGCCAGCAGCTTGACGGGACAGCCGAATCAGCCCCAGCATTTT. The whole variable domain, filled in from reference TRBV5-1 and TRBJ1-5, reads KAGVTQTPRYLIKTRGQQVTLSCSPISGHRSVSWYQQTPGQGLQFLFEYFSETQRNKGNFPGRFSGRQFSNSRSEMNVSTLELGDSALYLCASSLTGQPNQPQHFGDGTRLSIL.

The chain couples TRBV4-3 to TRBJ2-7; 8 nucleotides align to TRBD2. CDR1 is LGHNA, CDR2 YSLEER, per germline. V lost 0 bases, J lost 3 bases, and 7 bases stayed unmatched. The CDR3 is 16 residues long. The CDR3 bases are TGCGCCAGCAGCCAAGATCGAGAGCGGGAGAACTACGAGCAGTACTTC. Its translation is CASSQDRERENYEQYF.

The chain combines TRBV6-5 with TRBJ1-2; maybe TRBD1 (5 bases). The germline gives CDR1 MNHEY, CDR2 SVGAGI. There are 14 residues in the CDR3. Trimming took off 2 bases at V and 5 bases at J, with 12 bases between the two ends. The CDR3 DNA sequence: TGTGCCAGCAGTTACACTGGGACTGGATATGGCTACACCTTC. This encodes CASSYTGTGYGYTF.

The J gene is TRBJ2-7, the V gene TRBV5-1; a weak D match, TRBD2 (6 bases). Per germline, CDR1 SGHRS and CDR2 YFSETQ. The CDR3 totals 14 residues. Trimming took 1 base from V and 0 from J, leaving 8 bases between them. Here the CDR3 reads CASSLPSASYEQYF. Written as DNA, the CDR3 is TGCGCCAGCAGCTTGCCTAGCGCCTCCTACGAGCAGTACTTC.